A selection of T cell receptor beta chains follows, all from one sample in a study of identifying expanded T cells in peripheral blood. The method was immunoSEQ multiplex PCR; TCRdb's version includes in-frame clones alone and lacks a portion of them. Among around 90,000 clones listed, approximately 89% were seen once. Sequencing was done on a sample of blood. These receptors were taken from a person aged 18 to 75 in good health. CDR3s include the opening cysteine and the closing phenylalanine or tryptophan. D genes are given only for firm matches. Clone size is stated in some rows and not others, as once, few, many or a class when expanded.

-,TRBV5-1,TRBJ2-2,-,TGCGCCAGCAGCTTGGCTTGGCGTGTCGGGGAGCTGTTTTTT,CASSLAWRVGELFF
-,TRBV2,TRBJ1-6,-,TGTGCCAGCAGCAGGGTTGCGCCCCTCCACTTT,CASSRVAPLHF
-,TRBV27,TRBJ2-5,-,TGTGCCAGCAGTTTGGGAGAGACCCAGTACTTC,CASSLGETQYF
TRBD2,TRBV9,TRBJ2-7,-,TGTGCCAGCAGCGAGACTAGCGGGAGCAACGAGCAGTACTTC,CASSETSGSNEQYF
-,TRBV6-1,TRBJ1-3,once,TGTGCCAGCAGTGAACACAACCTCTCTGGAAACACCATATATTTT,CASSEHNLSGNTIYF
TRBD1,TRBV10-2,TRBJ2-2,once,TGCGCCAGCAGGACAGGGGGGAACACCGGGGAGCTGTTTTTT,CASRTGGNTGELFF
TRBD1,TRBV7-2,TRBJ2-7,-,TGTGCCAGCAGCTACGGGACAGCCTACGAGCAGTACTTC,CASSYGTAYEQYF
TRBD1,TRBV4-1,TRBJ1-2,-,TGCGCCAGCAGCCGAGACCAGGGACAGGGTTTCTATGGCTACACCTTC,CASSRDQGQGFYGYTF
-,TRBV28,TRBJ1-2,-,TGTGCCAGCGCTAGTGGGAACTATGGCTACACCTTC,CASASGNYGYTF
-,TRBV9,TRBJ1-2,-,TGTGCCAGCAGCGGGGGTGGCTACACCTTC,CASSGGGYTF